The rows below give T cell receptor beta chains drawn from one sample of a study of cytomegalovirus exposure and HLA in healthy donors. TCRdb keeps only in-frame clones here, not all; method: immunoSEQ multiplex PCR. Here the sample spans 150,000 to 200,000 clones, more than 75% being singletons. Specimen: PBMCs. The receptors were sampled from a man younger than 35 in good health and CMV-seronegative. The CDR3 runs from the conserved cysteine through the conserved F or W. D genes are given only for firm matches. Expanded clones are given a class, and other clones once, few, many or no size at all.

>NA|TRBV19|NA|TRBJ2-2
CASRKAGELFF
TGTGCCAGTAGAAAAGCTGGGGAGCTGTTTTTT
>once|TRBV21-1|NA|TRBJ2-1
CASSKDVASASGCYNEQFF
TGTGCCAGCAGCAAAGACGTGGCTTCGGCTAGCGGGTGCTACAATGAGCAGTTCTTC
>NA|TRBV5-6|NA|TRBJ2-3
CASSLSITDTQYF
TGTGCCAGCAGCTTGTCCATCACAGATACGCAGTATTTT
>NA|TRBV5-1|TRBD1|TRBJ1-1
CASSEDRVNTEAFF
TGCGCCAGCAGCGAAGACAGGGTGAACACTGAAGCTTTCTTT
>NA|TRBV7-6|TRBD1|TRBJ1-5
CASSWDRVQPQHF
TGTGCCAGCAGTTGGGACAGGGTTCAGCCCCAGCATTTT
>NA|TRBV11-2|TRBD1|TRBJ1-2
CASRSPGQGAGGYTF
TGTGCCAGCAGGTCTCCGGGACAGGGGGCAGGTGGCTACACCTTC
>NA|TRBV27|NA|TRBJ2-7
CASSFGQSSYEQYF
TGTGCCAGCAGTTTCGGACAGTCAAGCTACGAGCAGTACTTC
>NA|TRBV7-9|TRBD1|TRBJ1-2
CASSPPGETGLNYGYTF
TGTGCCAGCAGTCCGCCGGGTGAGACAGGGTTGAACTATGGCTACACCTTC
>NA|TRBV6-5|TRBD1|TRBJ2-5
CASSLPGTGEETQYF
TGTGCCAGCAGTTTGCCGGGGACAGGGGAGGAGACCCAGTACTTC
>NA|TRBV27|TRBD1|TRBJ1-5
CASSFGTGNQPQHF
TGTGCCAGCAGTTTCGGGACAGGTAATCAGCCCCAGCATTTT
>NA|TRBV4-1|TRBD1|TRBJ2-2
CASSLSPGTGGSTGELFF
TGCGCCAGCAGCCTAAGTCCCGGGACAGGGGGCAGCACCGGGGAGCTGTTTTTT
>NA|TRBV7-9|NA|TRBJ2-3
CASSLTTEISTDTQYF
TGTGCCAGCAGCTTGACGACTGAGATTAGCACAGATACGCAGTATTTT
>NA|TRBV18|NA|TRBJ1-2
CASSPPANSGYGYTF
TGTGCCAGCTCACCACCGGCAAATTCGGGCTATGGCTACACCTTC
>NA|TRBV7-8|TRBD2|TRBJ2-1
CASSLGTSGRLEQFF
TGTGCCAGCAGCTTAGGGACTAGCGGGAGGCTAGAGCAGTTCTTC
>NA|TRBV11-2|TRBD2|TRBJ2-1
CASSLVAGIGDEQFF
TGTGCCAGCAGCTTAGTAGCGGGAATCGGGGATGAGCAGTTCTTC
>NA|TRBV4-1|TRBD1|TRBJ2-7
CASSQDLVGGGYEQYF
TGCGCCAGCAGCCAAGATCTGGTAGGGGGCGGGTACGAGCAGTACTTC
>NA|TRBV29-1|NA|TRBJ1-1
CSVSPNTGWAFF
TGCAGCGTTTCCCCCAATACAGGGTGGGCTTTCTTT
>NA|TRBV6-5|NA|TRBJ2-2
CASSYSQGDGELFF
TGTGCCAGCAGTTACTCCCAGGGTGACGGGGAGCTGTTTTTT
>NA|TRBV27|TRBD2|TRBJ2-3
CASSAGLASTDTQYF
TGTGCCAGCAGTGCGGGACTAGCCAGCACAGATACGCAGTATTTT
>NA|TRBV7-6|NA|TRBJ1-1
CASSRASDTEAFF
TGTGCCAGCAGCCGCGCAAGTGATACTGAAGCTTTCTTT
>NA|TRBV6-5|NA|TRBJ2-7
CASSYGTLYEQYF
TGTGCCAGCAGTTACGGGACTCTCTACGAGCAGTACTTC
>NA|TRBV27|TRBD1|TRBJ1-1
CASSIRQGGTEAFF
TGTGCCAGCAGTATCAGACAGGGAGGCACTGAAGCTTTCTTT
>NA|TRBV5-1|TRBD1|TRBJ1-2
CASSSTLQTGQRYGYTF
TGCGCCAGCAGCTCGACACTACAGACAGGGCAAAGGTATGGCTACACCTTC
>NA|TRBV14|NA|TRBJ1-2
CASSLGGVGQSYTF
TGTGCCAGCTCCCTTGGCGGGGTTGGTCAAAGCTACACCTTC
>NA|TRBV27|TRBD1|TRBJ2-7
CASSFGQEPYEQYF
TGTGCCAGCAGTTTCGGACAGGAGCCCTACGAGCAGTACTTC
>NA|TRBV7-9|TRBD1|TRBJ2-5
CASSWIQGIQETQYF
TGTGCCAGCAGCTGGATACAGGGGATCCAAGAGACCCAGTACTTC
>NA|TRBV7-2|NA|TRBJ2-2
CASRQGGGRNGELFF
TGTGCCAGCCGCCAGGGCGGGGGCAGAAATGGGGAGCTGTTTTTT
>NA|TRBV5-4|NA|TRBJ1-2
CASIARGNFGYTF
TGTGCCAGCATTGCCAGGGGTAATTTCGGCTACACCTTC
>once|TRBV28|TRBD1|TRBJ1-2
CASSSTGQGIHGYTF
TGTGCCAGCAGTTCAACGGGACAGGGAATCCATGGCTACACCTTC
>NA|TRBV27|TRBD2|TRBJ2-7
CATQSGSSYEQYF
TGTGCCACTCAAAGCGGGAGCTCATACGAGCAGTACTTC
>NA|TRBV2|TRBD1|TRBJ1-4
CASSRGNEKLFF
TGTGCCAGCAGCAGGGGGAACGAAAAACTGTTTTTT
>NA|TRBV27|NA|TRBJ2-2
CASYSGGRNTGELFF
TGTGCCAGCTACTCAGGGGGGCGAAACACCGGGGAGCTGTTTTTT
>NA|TRBV18|TRBD1|TRBJ1-2
CASSPLILEGQGNYGYTF
TGTGCCAGCTCACCACTCATCCTCGAAGGACAGGGGAACTATGGCTACACCTTC
>NA|TRBV4-2|NA|TRBJ2-2
CASSQDPAETGELFF
TGTGCCAGCAGCCAAGATCCGGCGGAGACCGGGGAGCTGTTTTTT
>NA|TRBV2|NA|TRBJ1-6
CASIPMRRENSPLHF
TGTGCCAGCATCCCTATGAGAAGAGAAAATTCACCCCTCCACTTT
>NA|TRBV29-1|NA|TRBJ2-7
CSVEKDSSYEQYF
TGCAGCGTTGAAAAGGACAGTTCCTACGAGCAGTACTTC
>NA|TRBV7-9|TRBD1|TRBJ2-2
CASSLETGYTGELFF
TGTGCCAGCAGCTTGGAGACAGGGTACACCGGGGAGCTGTTTTTT
>NA|TRBV2|TRBD1|TRBJ1-2
CASSPDRGANYGYTF
TGTGCCAGCAGTCCGGACAGGGGAGCTAACTATGGCTACACCTTC
>NA|TRBV28|NA|TRBJ1-1
CASRLQGNTEAFF
TGTGCCAGCAGGCTACAGGGGAACACTGAAGCTTTCTTT
>NA|TRBV18|NA|TRBJ1-1
CASSPYTPTGQNTEAFF
TGTGCCAGCTCGCCATATACACCCACCGGACAGAACACTGAAGCTTTCTTT
>NA|TRBV7-6|NA|TRBJ2-2
CAGGTVGELFF
TGTGCCGGCGGAACGGTCGGGGAGCTGTTTTTT
>NA|TRBV18|NA|TRBJ2-6
CASSPLLAPILSGANVLTF
TGTGCCAGCTCACCACTGCTAGCGCCCATTCTCTCTGGGGCCAACGTCCTGACTTTC